The rows below give T cell receptor beta chains drawn from one sample of a study of blood T cell repertoires in COVID-19. TCRdb's copy holds only in-frame clones and misses some; the assay was immunoSEQ multiplex PCR. The table lists 25,000 or so clones, 65% to 90% of them singletons. Material: peripheral blood. The source is a human donor in a cohort sampled during active COVID-19. Both conserved end residues are part of each CDR3. A D gene is named only where the DNA matches it firmly. Not every row has a clone size; where given, it reads once, few, many or a size class.

TGTGCCATCAGTGAGGGGGGGGAGGGGACAGATACGCAGTATTTT,CAISEGGEGTDTQYF,TRBD2,TRBJ2-3,TRBV10-3,-
TGTGCCAGCTCACCATCGGGGGGCTGGTACGAGCAGTACTTC,CASSPSGGWYEQYF,-,TRBJ2-7,TRBV18,once
TGCGCCAGCAGCTGGGATTCAGGGGTCTCTGGAAACACCATATATTTT,CASSWDSGVSGNTIYF,-,TRBJ1-3,TRBV5-1,-
TGCGCCAGCAGTTCCCGGACAGGACCTACCTACGAGCAGTACTTC,CASSSRTGPTYEQYF,TRBD1,TRBJ2-7,TRBV10-2,-
TGTGCCAGCAGCCCCGGGGGAGGGGCCTACACCGGGGAGCTGTTTTTT,CASSPGGGAYTGELFF,TRBD2,TRBJ2-2,TRBV7-6,-
TGCAGTGCTAGTCGAACGGGCAAAAACATTCAGTACTTC,CSASRTGKNIQYF,-,TRBJ2-4,TRBV20-1,few
TGTGCCAGCAGCCCTCGGACTAGCGGAGTAGATACGCAGTATTTT,CASSPRTSGVDTQYF,TRBD2,TRBJ2-3,TRBV27,-
TGTGCCATCAGTGAATCGGGGATACCAGAAGAGACCCAGTACTTC,CAISESGIPEETQYF,-,TRBJ2-5,TRBV10-3,-
TGTGCCAGCAGTCCGCTGATGCCTGAACCGGGACAGGTCAATCAGCCCCAGCATTTT,CASSPLMPEPGQVNQPQHF,TRBD1,TRBJ1-5,TRBV28,-
TGTGCCAGCAGCGTTCCGGGACTAGCGGGGGAAGGGCCTACCTACGAGCAGTACTTC,CASSVPGLAGEGPTYEQYF,TRBD2,TRBJ2-7,TRBV7-2,few
TGCGCCAGCAGCCAGATTACAGGGGGCGAGAAGAAGAATGAGCAGTTCTTC,CASSQITGGEKKNEQFF,TRBD1,TRBJ2-1,TRBV4-1,-
TGTGCCAGCACCGTCACCCATCGGACAGTTGAAGCTTTCTTT,CASTVTHRTVEAFF,-,TRBJ1-1,TRBV2,once
TGTGCCAGCAGCTTACTAGCTTCGAACCCCTTTTATGGCTACACCTTC,CASSLLASNPFYGYTF,-,TRBJ1-2,TRBV7-2,-
TGTGCCAGCAGCCTCGACAGGGTCCTCTCTGGGGCCAACGTCCTGACTTTC,CASSLDRVLSGANVLTF,TRBD1,TRBJ2-6,TRBV27,-
TGCGCCAGCAGCCAAGACTTTTCCGGTACAGGAAACTACGAGCAGTACTTC,CASSQDFSGTGNYEQYF,-,TRBJ2-7,TRBV4-3,-
TGTGCCAGCAGTTTATCGAGGGGGCCTAACTCTGGAAACACCATATATTTT,CASSLSRGPNSGNTIYF,TRBD1,TRBJ1-3,TRBV27,-
TGTGCCAGCAGTGTCAGGGTCCAAGAGACCCAGTACTTC,CASSVRVQETQYF,-,TRBJ2-5,TRBV28,-
TGTGCCAGTACCAAAGGGGGAGGGCTTACAGATACGCAGTATTTT,CASTKGGGLTDTQYF,-,TRBJ2-3,TRBV19,-
TGTGCCAGCAGCTCGAGGCGGACTAGCGGGATTGGGGACTCCTACGAGCAGTACTTC,CASSSRRTSGIGDSYEQYF,TRBD2,TRBJ2-7,TRBV13,-
TGTGCCAGCAGCTTAGGGGGGACTAGCGTTTGGGGCACAGATACGCAGTATTTT,CASSLGGTSVWGTDTQYF,TRBD2,TRBJ2-3,TRBV7-9,-
TGTGCCAGCAGCGCGGACAGCTACGAGCAGTACTTC,CASSADSYEQYF,-,TRBJ2-7,TRBV5-4,-
TGTGCCAGCTCACCCCGGGACAGGGGGCTCGGCACTGAAGCTTTCTTT,CASSPRDRGLGTEAFF,TRBD1,TRBJ1-1,TRBV18,-
TGTGCCAGCAGCTTCTCGTCAGGGGAGAAAGCTTTCTTT,CASSFSSGEKAFF,-,TRBJ1-1,TRBV11-1,-
TGCGCCAGCAGCCCCAATGGAGGGTGGGTCACTGAAGCTTTCTTT,CASSPNGGWVTEAFF,-,TRBJ1-1,TRBV4-3,-
TGTGCCAGCAGTTACCCCGCGGGAGGGGGGGTCCGCAATCAGCCCCAGCATTTT,CASSYPAGGGVRNQPQHF,-,TRBJ1-5,TRBV6-2/TRBV6-3,-
TGTGCCAGCAGCGATCACACGCCTGGGGGGTTCGAGCAGCCCCAGCATTTT,CASSDHTPGGFEQPQHF,-,TRBJ1-5,TRBV6-2/TRBV6-3,-